Here is one T cell receptor beta chain with its context. The sample originates from a study of blood T cell repertoires in COVID-19. Method: immunoSEQ multiplex PCR; TCRdb's copy keeps in-frame clones and lacks some. The data show 110,000 or so clones, 70% to 90% seen once. CDR1 is SNHLY and CDR2 is FYNNEI in the germline V gene. The CDR3 extends over 15 amino acids. V shed 6 bases, J shed 2 bases, and the junction held 8 bases outside the gene matches. The chain joins TRBV2 to TRBJ2-7; 9 nucleotides agree with TRBD1. The receptor was isolated from a man aged 70-80 years who had recovered from COVID-19. Sequenced material: peripheral blood. The CDR3 sequence is CASRLPGQGPYEQYF. The CDR3 DNA reads as TGTGCCAGCAGACTTCCGGGACAGGGTCCCTACGAGCAGTACTTC.